What follows describes a single T cell receptor beta chain. Antigen unknown. These data are taken from a study of cytomegalovirus exposure and HLA in healthy donors. General observations from the study: An analysis was carried out later, and it reportedly showed fewer N-insertions in an Asian-associated ancestry cluster than the approximately 660-donor mean. Because they were indistinguishable, some V segments, including TRBV6-2 and TRBV6-3, were excluded. A later analysis linked a missense DCLRE1C variant to TCR beta V- and J-gene trimming.

The CDR3 contains 16 residues. Germline lookup yields CDR1 KGHSH and CDR2 LQKENI. V was pared by 3 bases and J by 0 bases, with 12 bases between. The study ran its PCR with 60 Vbeta and 13 Jbeta primers. TCRdb's copy holds only in-frame clones and misses some; the assay was immunoSEQ multiplex PCR. Listed are under 150,000 clones; 2.7% falls within the top ten. The sample consisted of PBMCs. The receptor's source is a man in his forties or fifties in good health and CMV-seronegative. This chain uses TRBV18 with TRBJ1-5; possible D gene TRBD1, 6 bases. CDR3: CASSPKGGNSNQPQHF. CDR3 bases: TGTGCCAGCTCACCCAAAGGGGGTAATAGCAATCAGCCCCAGCATTTT.